This T cell receptor beta chain is from a study of T-cell reconstitution after alpha-beta-depleted transplantation in children. The germline CDR1 and CDR2 sequences are SGHTA and FQGNSA. V lost 6 bases and J 2 bases, leaving 17 bases between the germline ends. The CDR3 totals 15 residues. Unique molecular identifiers featured in how the TCRbeta library was prepared. In TCRdb, the PCR reads were re-called with MiXCR into one record per CDR3 protein. This sample yields approximately 200,000 distinct CDR3 sequences, of which approximately 14% are seen a single time; less than 15% belongs to the top ten. Many counts were recorded for this clonotype.

The chain has TRBV7-2 and TRBJ2-7, with a possible D match to TRBD2 (6 bases). Sequenced here: PBMCs from the stem cell graft donor, sampled from the stem cell graft. The TCR comes from a human donor who donated a stem cell graft to a child with acute lymphoblastic leukemia. The CDR3 spells CASRLTLAAAYEQYF. The CDR3 nucleotides read TGTGCCAGCAGACTCACTTTAGCGGCAGCCTACGAGCAGTACTTC. Full variable domain (remainder filled in from reference TRBV7-2 and TRBJ2-7): GAGVSQSPSNKVTEKGKDVELRCDPISGHTALYWYRQSLGQGLEFLIYFQGNSAPDKSGLPSDRFSAERTGGSVSTLTIQRTQQEDSAVYLCASRLTLAAAYEQYFGPGTRLTVT.